This is a list of T cell receptor beta chains from one sample in a study of CD8+CD57+ T cells in acquired aplastic anemia. TCRdb used MiXCR to reprocess the reads, holding one entry per CDR3 protein. The repertoire holds tens of thousands of distinct CDR3 sequences, with under 50% as singletons. Material for sequencing was sorted CD4+, CD8+, or CD8+CD57+ T cells (not recorded which) from PBMCs. The receptors originated from a human donor in good health, serving as a control. Each CDR3 is given with its conserved first and last residue. Fields, in order: V gene, D gene, clone size, J gene, CDR3 DNA, CDR3 protein. The D gene is left open where the match is weak. Clone size, where shown, is once, few, many, or a class for clones that have expanded.

V gene: TRBV2
D gene: TRBD1
clone size: many
J gene: TRBJ1-1
CDR3 DNA: TGTGCCAGCATTGGCGCCGGGACAGGGGGCACTGAAGCTTTCTTT
CDR3 protein: CASIGAGTGGTEAFF

V gene: TRBV27
D gene: TRBD2
clone size: many
J gene: TRBJ2-3
CDR3 DNA: TGTGCCAGCAATCGGGGGGACACAGATACGCAGTATTTT
CDR3 protein: CASNRGDTDTQYF

V gene: TRBV12-3/TRBV12-4
D gene: NA
clone size: NA
J gene: TRBJ2-7
CDR3 DNA: TGTGCCAGCAGGATTCAGGGTAGCAACGAGCAGTACTTC
CDR3 protein: CASRIQGSNEQYF

V gene: TRBV25-1
D gene: NA
clone size: NA
J gene: TRBJ1-2
CDR3 DNA: TGTGCCAGCAGTGACCCCATTTCTAACTATGGCTACACCTTC
CDR3 protein: CASSDPISNYGYTF

V gene: TRBV10-3
D gene: NA
clone size: NA
J gene: TRBJ2-5
CDR3 DNA: TGTGCCTCGGGACCACAAGAGACCCAGTACTTC
CDR3 protein: CASGPQETQYF

V gene: TRBV11-2
D gene: TRBD1
clone size: NA
J gene: TRBJ2-1
CDR3 DNA: TGTGCCAGCAGCATCCTACCGGGACAGGGGGCCGATGAGCAGTTCTTC
CDR3 protein: CASSILPGQGADEQFF

V gene: TRBV5-1
D gene: TRBD2
clone size: NA
J gene: TRBJ2-1
CDR3 DNA: TGCGCCGGCAGCTTGGCCTTTAGCGGGGAGTACAATGAGCAGTTCTTC
CDR3 protein: CAGSLAFSGEYNEQFF

V gene: TRBV29-1
D gene: TRBD2
clone size: NA
J gene: TRBJ2-1
CDR3 DNA: TGCAGCGTTCAACGACTAGCGGGTGTGTCCTACAATGAGCAGTTCTTC
CDR3 protein: CSVQRLAGVSYNEQFF

V gene: TRBV5-1
D gene: NA
clone size: few
J gene: TRBJ1-1
CDR3 DNA: TGCGCCAGCAGCTCCTTTCTTCAAGGCCCGAACACTGAAGCTTTCTTT
CDR3 protein: CASSSFLQGPNTEAFF

V gene: TRBV7-8
D gene: NA
clone size: NA
J gene: TRBJ1-3
CDR3 DNA: TGTGCCAGCAGCTTAGGAGCTTCAGGGGCGGGCGGAAACACCATATATTTT
CDR3 protein: CASSLGASGAGGNTIYF

V gene: TRBV12-3/TRBV12-4
D gene: NA
clone size: few
J gene: TRBJ2-5
CDR3 DNA: TGTGCCAGCAGTTTAAGGAATAACCTGGGGACCCAGTACTTC
CDR3 protein: CASSLRNNLGTQYF

V gene: TRBV10-2
D gene: TRBD2
clone size: many
J gene: TRBJ2-7
CDR3 DNA: TGCGCCAGCACGACCCCAGCGGGGGGCTACGAGCAGTACTTC
CDR3 protein: CASTTPAGGYEQYF

V gene: TRBV4-2
D gene: TRBD2
clone size: NA
J gene: TRBJ2-1
CDR3 DNA: TGTGCCAGCAGCCAAGCCCAGGCGGGGGGGCGGGACAATGAGCAGTTCTTC
CDR3 protein: CASSQAQAGGRDNEQFF

V gene: TRBV10-2
D gene: NA
clone size: many
J gene: TRBJ1-1
CDR3 DNA: TGCGCCAGCAGTGAACAGGAGAACACTGAAGCTTTCTTT
CDR3 protein: CASSEQENTEAFF

V gene: TRBV12-3/TRBV12-4
D gene: TRBD1
clone size: NA
J gene: TRBJ1-1
CDR3 DNA: TGTGCCATCATAACAGGGGACACTGAAGCTTTCTTT
CDR3 protein: CAIITGDTEAFF

V gene: TRBV5-1
D gene: NA
clone size: NA
J gene: TRBJ1-1
CDR3 DNA: TGCGCCAGCAGCTTGGGGGGCTCCGGTGAAGCTTTCTTT
CDR3 protein: CASSLGGSGEAFF

V gene: TRBV19
D gene: TRBD2
clone size: many
J gene: TRBJ2-3
CDR3 DNA: TGTGCCAGTAGTATCGACTCCGCGGGGGGGCCGGATACGCAGTATTTT
CDR3 protein: CASSIDSAGGPDTQYF

V gene: TRBV2
D gene: NA
clone size: NA
J gene: TRBJ2-5
CDR3 DNA: TGTGCCAGCAGTGGCCAGGTTCGAGAGACCCAGTACTTC
CDR3 protein: CASSGQVRETQYF

V gene: TRBV20-1
D gene: TRBD1
clone size: once
J gene: TRBJ1-2
CDR3 DNA: TGCAGTGCTACGTTGACAGGGAGCTATGGCTACACCTTC
CDR3 protein: CSATLTGSYGYTF

V gene: TRBV10-1
D gene: NA
clone size: few
J gene: TRBJ1-5
CDR3 DNA: TGCGCCAGCAGTGATTACCGGGACTCCAATCGCAATGAGCATTTT
CDR3 protein: CASSDYRDSNRNEHF

V gene: TRBV25-1
D gene: TRBD2
clone size: NA
J gene: TRBJ2-3
CDR3 DNA: TGTGCCAGCAGTGCTAGAGATGGGGCTAGCGGGGAAAATACGCGGTATTTT
CDR3 protein: CASSARDGASGENTRYF

V gene: TRBV25-1
D gene: TRBD1
clone size: NA
J gene: TRBJ2-7
CDR3 DNA: TGTGCCAGCAGTGGTCGGACAGGGGGCACCGAGCAGTACTTC
CDR3 protein: CASSGRTGGTEQYF

V gene: TRBV11-2
D gene: TRBD1
clone size: many
J gene: TRBJ2-7
CDR3 DNA: TGTGCCAGCAGCCCGGGACAGACCTACGAGCAGTACTTC
CDR3 protein: CASSPGQTYEQYF

V gene: TRBV7-8
D gene: NA
clone size: NA
J gene: TRBJ1-1
CDR3 DNA: TGTGCCAGCAGCTTTTCGGGGAACACTGAAGCTCTCTTT
CDR3 protein: CASSFSGNTEALF

V gene: TRBV10-1
D gene: TRBD2
clone size: many
J gene: TRBJ2-3
CDR3 DNA: TGCGCCAGCAGTGAAGTGGGACTAGCGGGAGGGCCGGTGGGTCCAGATACGCAGTATTTT
CDR3 protein: CASSEVGLAGGPVGPDTQYF

V gene: TRBV30
D gene: TRBD1
clone size: many
J gene: TRBJ1-6
CDR3 DNA: TGTGCCTGGATCTCCGGGACAGATCATGGGTCACCCCTCCACTTT
CDR3 protein: CAWISGTDHGSPLHF

V gene: TRBV24-1
D gene: TRBD1
clone size: many
J gene: TRBJ1-6
CDR3 DNA: TGTGCCACCTCCGAGACAGGGGACAATTCACCCCTCCACTTT
CDR3 protein: CATSETGDNSPLHF